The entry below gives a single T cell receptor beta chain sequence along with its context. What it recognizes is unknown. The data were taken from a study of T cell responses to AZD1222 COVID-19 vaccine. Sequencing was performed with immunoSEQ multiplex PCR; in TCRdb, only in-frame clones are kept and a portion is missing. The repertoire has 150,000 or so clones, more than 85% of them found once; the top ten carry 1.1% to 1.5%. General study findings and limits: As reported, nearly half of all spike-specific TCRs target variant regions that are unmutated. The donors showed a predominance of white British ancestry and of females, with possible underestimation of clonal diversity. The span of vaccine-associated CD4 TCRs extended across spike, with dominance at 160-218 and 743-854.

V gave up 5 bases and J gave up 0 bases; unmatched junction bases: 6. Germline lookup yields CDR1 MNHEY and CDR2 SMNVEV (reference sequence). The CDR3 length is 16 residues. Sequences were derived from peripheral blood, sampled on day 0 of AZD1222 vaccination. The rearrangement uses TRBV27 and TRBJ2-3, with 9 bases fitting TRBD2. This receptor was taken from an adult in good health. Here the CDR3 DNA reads TGTGCCAGCAGTCCCCTAGCGGGATTGAGCACAGATACGCAGTATTTT. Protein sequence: CASSPLAGLSTDTQYF.